This T cell receptor beta chain was sequenced for a study of T-cell memory formation after mild COVID-19. Overall study results and limits: Detection of some responders pre-infection suggested pre-existing cross-reactive memory T cells participated. Most CD4+ clones that shrank were in CM and EM, while CD8+ ones turned up in EMRA.

Libraries for TCRalpha and TCRbeta carried sample barcodes and unique molecular identifiers via 5'RACE. One entry per CDR3 protein results from TCRdb running MiXCR on the 5' RACE reads. The top ten hold 20% to 25% of the sample, which has around 300,000 distinct CDR3 sequences, 12% to 15% seen once. On this clonotype itself: The antigen remains undetermined.

The CDR3 covers 15 residues. CDR1 and CDR2 (germline): MNHEY, SMNVEV (reference sequence). V was clipped by 5 bases and J by 1 base, with 15 bases between them. The TCR comes from a man younger than 35 who had mild COVID-19 (a few samples of this study predate the infection). Cell type and time point are not known. The material sequenced was PBMCs or a T cell subset sorted from them (not recorded which). This chain connects TRBV27 to TRBJ2-7, with D unresolved. CDR3 sequence (DNA): TGTGCCAGCAGTCCCCGTGGGGTCCAATCCTACGAGCAGTACGTC. This gives the protein CASSPRGVQSYEQYV.